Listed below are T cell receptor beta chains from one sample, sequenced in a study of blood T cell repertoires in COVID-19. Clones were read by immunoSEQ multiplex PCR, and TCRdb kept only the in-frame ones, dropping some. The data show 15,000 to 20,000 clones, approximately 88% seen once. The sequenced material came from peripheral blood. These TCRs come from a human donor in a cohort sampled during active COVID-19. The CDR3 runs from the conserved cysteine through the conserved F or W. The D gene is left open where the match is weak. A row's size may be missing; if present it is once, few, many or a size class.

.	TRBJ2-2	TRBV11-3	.	CASSSPRRGAGGELFF	TGTGCCAGCAGCTCCCCCCGACGGGGGGCCGGCGGGGAGCTGTTTTTT
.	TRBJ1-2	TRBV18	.	CASSPIPKQSADGYTF	TGTGCCAGCTCACCAATTCCAAAACAGTCCGCCGATGGCTACACCTTC
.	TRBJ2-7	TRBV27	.	CASSLGGPGYEQYF	TGTGCCAGCAGTTTGGGGGGGCCAGGCTACGAGCAGTACTTC
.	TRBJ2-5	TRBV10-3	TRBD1	CAISGYRTGEETQYF	TGTGCCATCAGTGGTTACCGGACAGGGGAAGAGACCCAGTACTTC
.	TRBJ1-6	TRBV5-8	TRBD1	CASSSDQGAGALHF	TGTGCCAGCAGCTCGGATCAGGGGGCCGGGGCCCTCCACTTT
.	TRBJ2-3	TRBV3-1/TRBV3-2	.	CASSQGGGNTDTQYF	TGTGCCAGCAGCCAAGGTGGCGGGAACACAGATACGCAGTATTTT
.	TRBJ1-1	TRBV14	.	CASSQALLQGDTEAFF	TGTGCCAGCAGCCAAGCTCTCCTACAGGGAGACACTGAAGCTTTCTTT
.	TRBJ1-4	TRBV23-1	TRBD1	CASNRQGRQEKLFF	TGCGCCAGCAACCGACAGGGGCGACAAGAAAAACTGTTTTTT
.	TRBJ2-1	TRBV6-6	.	CASSYEPSSYNEQFF	TGTGCCAGCAGTTACGAGCCGAGCTCCTACAATGAGCAGTTCTTC
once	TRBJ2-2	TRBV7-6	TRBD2	CASSLVSGGTGELFF	TGTGCCAGCAGCTTAGTTAGCGGGGGCACCGGGGAGCTGTTTTTT
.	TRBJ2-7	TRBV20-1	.	CSARLAHEQYF	TGCAGTGCTAGACTAGCCCACGAGCAGTACTTC
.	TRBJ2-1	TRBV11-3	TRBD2	CASSLVRLTGSSGGADEQFF	TGTGCCAGCAGCTTAGTTCGTTTGACCGGTTCTAGCGGGGGGGCAGACGAGCAGTTCTTC
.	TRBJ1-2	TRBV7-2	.	CASSLAGLRKVGHYGYTF	TGTGCCAGCAGCTTAGCGGGGCTAAGGAAAGTTGGTCACTATGGCTACACCTTC
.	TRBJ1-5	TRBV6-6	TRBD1	CASSYSLPGTGVYQHF	TGTGCCAGCAGTTACTCACTCCCCGGGACAGGGGTTTACCAGCATTTT
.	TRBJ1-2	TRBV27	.	CASTPTLGLGGYTF	TGTGCCAGCACCCCAACCCTCGGACTGGGTGGCTACACCTTC
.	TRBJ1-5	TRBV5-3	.	CARSLPVTGNIVHQPQHF	TGTGCCAGAAGCTTGCCCGTCACGGGGAATATAGTCCATCAGCCCCAGCATTTT
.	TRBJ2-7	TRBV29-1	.	CSTGDSSDEQYF	TGCAGCACCGGGGACTCATCGGACGAGCAGTACTTC
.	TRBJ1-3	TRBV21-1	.	CASSKDEGDRDTIYF	TGTGCCAGCAGCAAAGATGAGGGGGATCGAGACACCATATATTTT
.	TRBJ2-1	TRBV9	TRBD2	CASSVNSGGLRDEQFF	TGTGCCAGCAGCGTGAATAGCGGGGGCCTTAGAGATGAGCAGTTCTTC
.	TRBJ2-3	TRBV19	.	CASSIVGADTQYF	TGTGCCAGTAGTATTGTAGGGGCAGATACGCAGTATTTT
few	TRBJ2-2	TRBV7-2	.	CASSSSNTGELFF	TGTGCCAGCAGCTCGTCGAACACCGGGGAGCTGTTTTTT
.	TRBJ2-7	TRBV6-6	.	CASSSSGPYEQYF	TGTGCCAGCAGTTCCAGCGGGCCCTACGAGCAGTACTTC
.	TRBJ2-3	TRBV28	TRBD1	CASSLIRGRLTDTQYF	TGTGCCAGCAGTTTAATCAGGGGGCGTTTGACAGATACGCAGTATTTT
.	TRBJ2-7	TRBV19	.	CASSMGTLFGEQYF	TGTGCCAGTAGTATGGGGACACTCTTTGGAGAGCAGTACTTC
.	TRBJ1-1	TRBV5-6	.	CASSGDTGSSWDTEAFF	TGTGCCAGCAGCGGGGACACCGGGTCCTCCTGGGACACTGAAGCTTTCTTT
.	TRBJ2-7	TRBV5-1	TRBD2	CASSWAGGVNEQYF	TGCGCCAGCAGCTGGGCCGGGGGGGTCAACGAGCAGTACTTC
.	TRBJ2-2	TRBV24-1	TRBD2	CATSDSGGSNTGELFF	TGTGCCACCAGTGACAGCGGGGGTTCGAACACCGGGGAGCTGTTTTTT
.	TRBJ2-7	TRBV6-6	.	CASGSTGPLDRFF	TGTGCCAGCGGATCTACAGGGCCCCTTGATAGATTCTTC
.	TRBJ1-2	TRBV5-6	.	CASSIRTIYGYTF	TGTGCCAGCAGCATCAGAACGATCTATGGCTACACCTTC
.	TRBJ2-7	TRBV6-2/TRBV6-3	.	CASRRSGSSYEQYF	TGTGCCAGCCGCCGAAGCGGGTCCTCCTACGAGCAGTACTTC
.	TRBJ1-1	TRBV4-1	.	CASSSQIWDTEAFF	TGCGCCAGCAGCTCACAGATCTGGGACACTGAAGCTTTCTTT
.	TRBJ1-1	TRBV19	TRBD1	CASSRGDRGTEAFF	TGTGCCAGTAGTCGTGGGGACAGGGGCACTGAAGCTTTCTTT
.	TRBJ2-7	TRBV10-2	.	CASSGVYRTPLYYEQYF	TGCGCCAGCAGTGGGGTTTATCGGACACCACTATACTACGAGCAGTACTTC
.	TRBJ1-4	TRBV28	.	CASRAAGPSTNEKLFF	TGTGCCAGCAGGGCCGCGGGCCCCTCTACTAATGAAAAACTGTTTTTT
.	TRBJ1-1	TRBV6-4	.	CASSRGGNTEAFF	TGTGCCAGCAGCCGGGGGGGAAACACTGAAGCTTTCTTT
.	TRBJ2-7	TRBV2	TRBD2	CASSKSGGYEQYF	TGTGCCAGCAGTAAGAGCGGGGGATACGAGCAGTACTTC
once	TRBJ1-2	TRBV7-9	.	CASSRHAPGFYGYTF	TGTGCCAGCAGCCGACACGCACCAGGGTTCTATGGCTACACCTTC